Below, 24 T cell receptor beta chains from the same sample are listed, as sequenced in a study of CD8+CD57+ T cells in acquired aplastic anemia. TCR beta VDJ and CDR3 profiling used genomic DNA as template. TCRdb passed the reads through MiXCR, listing each CDR3 protein once. Of 150,000 or so distinct CDR3 sequences listed, about 48% were seen once; the top ten hold approximately 12%. Individuals selected for sequencing had exhibited CD8+CD57+ cell expansion on flow cytometry. Sequencing was performed on sorted CD4+, CD8+, or CD8+CD57+ T cells (not recorded which) from PBMCs. The source is a human donor with aplastic anemia.

Ten or more counts support this clonotype. This chain connects TRBV5-5 to TRBJ2-7; maybe TRBD2 (5 bases). Germline lookup yields CDR1 SGHKS and CDR2 YYEKEE (reference sequence). V was pared by 2 bases and J by 5 bases, with 17 bases between. This CDR3 region has 15 residues. The CDR3 protein is CASSFFGKGVHEQYF. The CDR3 DNA is TGTGCCAGCAGCTTTTTCGGGAAGGGTGTCCACGAGCAGTACTTC.

This clonotype appeared many times. J is TRBJ2-7 and V is TRBV7-9; 10 bases line up with TRBD1. Germline-derived CDR1 and CDR2 are SEHNR and FQNEAQ (reference sequence). Trimming took 4 bases from V and 3 from J; bases not matched to a gene: 9. The CDR3 is 16 residues long. CDR3 sequence: CASSSKGQGLVYEQYF. In nucleotides, the CDR3 is TGTGCCAGCAGCTCAAAGGGACAGGGGTTAGTCTACGAGCAGTACTTC. The full variable domain, with the rest looked up from reference TRBV7-9 and TRBJ2-7, is DTGVSQNPRHKITKRGQNVTFRCDPISEHNRLYWYRQTLGQGPEFLTYFQNEAQLEKSRLLSDRFSAERPKGSFSTLEIQRTEQGDSAMYLCASSSKGQGLVYEQYFGPGTRLTVT.

V is TRBV10-1 and J is TRBJ2-7; 10 nucleotides align to TRBD2. Germline-derived CDR1 and CDR2 are WNHNN and SYGVQD (reference sequence). This CDR3 region has 15 residues. Losses at the gene ends were 5 bases for V and 3 bases for J; bases not matched to a gene: 7. The CDR3 DNA reads as TGCGCCAGCAGTCAAGGACTAGCGGTGGACTACGAGCAGTACTTC. It codes for CASSQGLAVDYEQYF.

This clonotype was found many times. This chain joins TRBV19 and TRBJ1-5, with TRBD1 identical over 9 bases. CDR1 is LNHDA and CDR2 is SQIVND in the germline V gene (reference sequence). The CDR3 runs to 16 residues. Trimming at V came to 3 bases and at J to 2 bases, leaving 5 bases not matched to a gene. CDR3: CASSMGTGTGNQPQHF. The CDR3 nucleotides read TGTGCCAGTAGTATGGGGACAGGGACGGGCAATCAGCCCCAGCATTTT. The full variable domain, with the rest looked up from reference TRBV19 and TRBJ1-5, is DGGITQSPKYLFRKEGQNVTLSCEQNLNHDAMYWYRQDPGQGLRLIYYSQIVNDFQKGDIAEGYSVSREKKESFPLTVTSAQKNPTAFYLCASSMGTGTGNQPQHFGDGTRLSIL.

This clonotype showed up just a few times. The chain employs TRBV7-9 and TRBJ1-4; 8 nucleotides align to TRBD1. There are 15 residues in the CDR3. Germline-derived CDR1 and CDR2 are SEHNR and FQNEAQ (reference sequence). J lost 6 bases, V lost 1 base, and 4 bases had no gene match. In DNA form, the CDR3 reads TGTGCCAGCAGCTTAGAGGGACAGGTCTATGAAAAACTGTTTTTT. Translated, it gives CASSLEGQVYEKLFF.

This clonotype occurred many times. The chain couples TRBV4-3 to TRBJ2-7; D possibly matches TRBD1 or TRBD2 (6 bases each). The germline V gene has CDR1 LGHNA and CDR2 YSLEER. The CDR3 covers 15 residues. Trimming removed 1 base at V and 4 bases at J, with 14 bases between. The CDR3 loop is CASSQVQGGRYEQYF. The CDR3 nucleotides read TGCGCCAGCAGCCAAGTACAAGGGGGGCGGTACGAGCAGTACTTC.

The chain recombines TRBV10-1 with TRBJ2-3; D uncertain. The CDR3 runs to 13 residues. Germline V gives CDR1 WNHNN, CDR2 SYGVQD (reference sequence). V shed 2 bases and J shed 4 bases, with 7 bases lying between them. The CDR3 loop reads CASSEGDADTQYF. The CDR3 DNA reads as TGCGCCAGCAGTGAGGGGGATGCAGATACGCAGTATTTT.

At least ten counts were recorded for this clonotype. The chain combines TRBV6-1 with TRBJ2-7, with D perhaps being TRBD1 or TRBD2 (5 bases each). V was cut by 7 bases and J by 3 bases, with 25 bases left in between. The CDR3 is made up of 17 amino acids. Germline CDR1 and CDR2: MNHNS and SASEGT. CDR3 in amino acids: CASTLSRGAEMGYEQYF. The DNA for the CDR3 is TGTGCCAGCACTCTATCCCGAGGGGCCGAGATGGGCTACGAGCAGTACTTC.

This clonotype showed up many times. The gene calls are TRBV7-8 and TRBJ2-1, with TRBD2 identical over 8 bases. Germline CDR1 is SGHVS and CDR2 is FQNEAQ. Trimming cost V 2 bases and J 4 bases; bases outside gene matches: 7. This CDR3 has 16 amino acids. The CDR3 bases are TGTGCCAGCAGCTTATCCTCGGGGGGGGGATACAATGAGCAGTTCTTC. Protein sequence: CASSLSSGGGYNEQFF. Using reference TRBV7-8 and TRBJ2-1 for the parts outside the CDR3, the full variable domain is GAGVSQSPRYKVAKRGQDVALRCDPISGHVSLFWYQQALGQGPEFLTYFQNEAQLDKSGLPSDRFFAERPEGSVSTLKIQRTQQEDSAVYLCASSLSSGGGYNEQFFGPGTRLTVL.

This clonotype was seen repeatedly, ten times or more. The rearrangement uses TRBV15 and TRBJ1-2; TRBD1 might be the D (6 bases). V was shortened by 6 bases and J by 2 bases, with 16 bases between the two germline ends. Germline V gives CDR1 LNHNV, CDR2 YYDKDF (reference sequence). This CDR3 has 15 residues. The DNA for the CDR3 is TGTGCCACCAGGGGTTCGGCAGGGGAGAACTATGGCTACACCTTC. This sequence encodes CATRGSAGENYGYTF.

This clonotype turned up a few times. This chain links TRBV6-4 with TRBJ2-1; no firm D call. Trimming pared 0 bases from V and 10 bases from J, leaving 13 bases between. From germline, CDR1 is MRHNA and CDR2 SNTAGT. This CDR3 is built from 14 residues. CDR3 DNA sequence: TGTGCCAGCAGTGACTCGGGTGAATCGGGCGAGCAGTTCTTC. Translating it yields CASSDSGESGEQFF.

Many counts were recorded for this clonotype. This sequence joins TRBV19 and TRBJ2-6; no reliable D call. The CDR3 contains 14 residues. Germline V gives CDR1 LNHDA, CDR2 SQIVND (reference sequence). Trimming shortened V by 7 bases and J by 1 base, and 8 bases separated the two germline ends. The CDR3 spells CASTVLSGANVLTF. CDR3 nucleotides: TGTGCCAGTACGGTGTTATCTGGGGCCAACGTCCTGACTTTC.

The CDR3 DNA is TGTGCCACCAGCAGCACGACAGGGAGTGGGACCCAGTACTTC. This sequence encodes CATSSTTGSGTQYF. The rearrangement joins TRBV15 to TRBJ2-5; 7 bases are shared with TRBD1. The trim removed 3 bases at V and 7 bases at J, leaving 8 bases unmatched. Germline CDR1 and CDR2: LNHNV and YYDKDF (reference sequence). The CDR3 is made up of 14 amino acids.

This rearrangement joins TRBV2 to TRBJ2-5; D is perhaps TRBD2 (5 bases). V was cut by 7 bases and J by 0 bases, with 15 bases left in between. CDR3 length equals 15 residues. Per germline, CDR1 SNHLY and CDR2 FYNNEI. The CDR3 sequence is CASTYYGGYQETQYF. In nucleotides, the CDR3 is TGTGCCAGCACCTACTATGGCGGGTACCAAGAGACCCAGTACTTC. The full variable domain, completed using reference TRBV2 and TRBJ2-5, is EPEVTQTPSHQVTQMGQEVILRCVPISNHLYFYWYRQILGQKVEFLVSFYNNEISEKSEIFDDQFSVERPDGSNFTLKIRSTKLEDSAMYFCASTYYGGYQETQYFGPGTRLLVL.

This clonotype was recorded at least ten times. The CDR3 sequence: CASSAQGYEQYF. The CDR3 DNA reads as TGTGCCAGCAGCGCACAGGGTTACGAGCAGTACTTC. The chain combines TRBV5-6 with TRBJ2-7, with D tentatively TRBD1 (6 bases). V shed 4 bases and J shed 4 bases, with 9 bases lying between them. CDR1 and CDR2 (germline): SGHDT, YYEEEE. The CDR3 is made up of 12 amino acids.

For this clonotype: It may be a read error: a sequence one base away is much more abundant. The chain carries TRBV9 and TRBJ2-5, with 7 bases matching TRBD1. The V gene's germline CDR1 is SGDLS and CDR2 YYNGEE. V dropped 4 bases and J dropped 4; count of bases not matched to a gene: 10. The CDR3 covers 15 residues. The CDR3 nucleotides are TGTGCCAGCAGCCCCCGACAGGGTCCGGGAGAGACCCAGTACTTC. This sequence encodes CASSPRQGPGETQYF.

This rearrangement joins TRBV7-9 to TRBJ2-2, with no clear D. V was cut by 5 bases and J by 4 bases, with 5 bases left in between. Germline V gene data show CDR1 as SEHNR and CDR2 as FQNEAQ (reference sequence). The CDR3 spans 12 residues. The CDR3 region has the DNA TGTGCCAGCAGCCCCGCCACCGGGGAGCTGTTTTTT. Translating gives CASSPATGELFF.

This clonotype was observed at least ten times. CDR3 nucleotides: TGCAGCGTTGGTTTGCGGGGGCTTACTCAAGAGACCCAGTACTTC. Translation gives CSVGLRGLTQETQYF. The chain links TRBV29-1 to TRBJ2-5; maybe TRBD2 (7 bases). The CDR3 totals 15 residues. Germline CDR1 is SQVTM and CDR2 is ANQGSEA. Between the trimmed V and J ends, which lost 4 bases and 2 bases, there was a span of 17 bases.

V gene TRBV10-2 combines with J gene TRBJ2-1; the match to TRBD2 covers 13 bases. The CDR3 has 17 residues. Germline V lookup: CDR1 WSHSY, CDR2 SAAADI. The junction had 6 bases not matched to a gene; V was cut back by 0 bases and J by 7 bases. CDR3 region: CASSESVWTSGGNEQFF. CDR3 DNA sequence: TGCGCCAGCAGTGAGTCAGTGTGGACTAGCGGGGGAAATGAGCAGTTCTTC.

This sequence joins TRBV15 and TRBJ1-2, with D possibly being TRBD1 (6 bases). CDR1 and CDR2 (germline): LNHNV, YYDKDF (reference sequence). V shed 3 bases and J shed 6 bases, with 8 bases lying between them. CDR3 size: 12 residues. The CDR3 nucleotides are TGTGCCACCAGCAGGACAGGTGATGGCTACACCTTC. Translation gives CATSRTGDGYTF.

At least ten counts were recorded for this clonotype. The chain's CDR3 is CASSLPDEGDEQYF. Written as DNA, the CDR3 is TGTGCCAGCAGCTTACCCGACGAGGGAGACGAGCAGTACTTC. The chain couples TRBV7-2 to TRBJ2-7, with D possibly matching TRBD2 (5 bases). The germline V and J ends were trimmed by 2 bases and 5 bases, with 13 bases remaining between them. CDR3 length equals 14 residues. Per the germline V gene, CDR1 is SGHTA and CDR2 is FQGNSA.

The chain combines TRBV29-1 with TRBJ2-1; tentatively, D is TRBD1 or TRBD2 (5 bases each). The V and J ends lost 6 bases and 6 bases respectively, with 18 bases between them. Germline values: CDR1 SQVTM, CDR2 ANQGSEA. The CDR3 has 14 amino acids. CDR3 sequence (DNA): TGCAGCGTACTAGGAAAGGGGTTTTCCAATGAGCAGTTCTTC. Translating it yields CSVLGKGFSNEQFF.

On this clonotype itself: The germline gene is not matched at one end of the junction; a read error may be the cause. V gene TRBV19 combines with J gene TRBJ2-5; possible D gene TRBD2, 5 bases. Germline V gene sequence: CDR1 LNHDA, CDR2 SQIVND (reference sequence). There are 15 residues in the CDR3. CDR3 in amino acids: CASSIFRGVQETQYF. The CDR3 nucleotides are TGTGCCAGTAGTATTTTCCGGGGAGTCCAAGAGACCCAATACTTC.

The chain combines TRBV7-9 with TRBJ2-7; the D gene is possibly TRBD1 (6 bases). Germline CDR1 reads SEHNR; CDR2 reads FQNEAQ (reference sequence). V lost 5 bases and J lost 0, with 11 bases in between. The CDR3 consists of 14 residues. CDR3 sequence reads: CASSPGTYSYEQYF. The CDR3 DNA reads as TGTGCCAGCAGCCCCGGGACATACTCCTACGAGCAGTACTTC.